Included here is one TCR beta chain sequence, with context. Naive CD8 cells were CD45RO-negative, positively selected for CCR7, excluding terminally differentiated effector memory CD45RA+ cells. This sample was included in a study of shared clonotypes between healthy human individuals. J gave up 2 bases and V 2 bases, and 10 bases lay outside the gene matches. The CDR3 contains 17 residues. Germline values: CDR1 SGHNT, CDR2 YYREEE (reference sequence). The protocol was immunoSEQ multiplex PCR, while the TCRdb copy is restricted to in-frame clones and leaves out a portion. Among under 1 million clones listed, 90% to 98% were seen once.

The specimen was naive CD8+ T cells sorted from blood. This chain uses TRBV5-4 with TRBJ2-5; 9 bases line up with TRBD1. This TCR was recovered from a man younger than 40 in good health. CDR3 region: CASSLGAGTGLQETQYF. CDR3 sequence (DNA): TGTGCCAGCAGCTTAGGAGCCGGGACAGGGCTACAAGAGACCCAGTACTTC.